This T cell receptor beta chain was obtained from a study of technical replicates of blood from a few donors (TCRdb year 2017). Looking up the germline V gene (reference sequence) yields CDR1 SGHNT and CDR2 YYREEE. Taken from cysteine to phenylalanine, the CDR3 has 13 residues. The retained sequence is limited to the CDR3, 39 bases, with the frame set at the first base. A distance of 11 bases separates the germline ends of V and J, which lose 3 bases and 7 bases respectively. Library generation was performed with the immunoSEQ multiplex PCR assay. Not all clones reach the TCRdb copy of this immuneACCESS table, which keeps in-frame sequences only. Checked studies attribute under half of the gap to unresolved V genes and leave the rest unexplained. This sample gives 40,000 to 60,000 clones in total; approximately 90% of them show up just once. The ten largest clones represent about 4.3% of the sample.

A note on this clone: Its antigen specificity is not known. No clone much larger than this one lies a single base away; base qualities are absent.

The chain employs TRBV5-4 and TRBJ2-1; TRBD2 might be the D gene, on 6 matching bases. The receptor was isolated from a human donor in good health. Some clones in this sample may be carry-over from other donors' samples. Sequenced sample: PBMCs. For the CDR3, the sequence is CASSYPSVNEQFF. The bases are TGTGCCAGCAGCTACCCTAGCGTTAATGAGCAGTTCTTC.